These 20 T cell receptor beta chains were sequenced from one sample in a study of T cell responses to AZD1222 COVID-19 vaccine. Data came from immunoSEQ multiplex PCR; TCRdb stores just in-frame clones and leaves some out. Of 190,000 or so clones listed, roughly nine tenths are singletons. Specimen: peripheral blood, collected 28 days after the second AZD1222 dose. The origin of the receptors is an adult who received the AZD1222 COVID-19 vaccine.

The chain links TRBV6-1 to TRBJ1-1; D possibly corresponds to TRBD1 (5 bases). V lost 3 bases to trimming and J lost 4 bases, with 12 bases between them. Germline V gene sequence: CDR1 MNHNS, CDR2 SASEGT. This CDR3 contains 14 residues. CDR3 residues: CASSEGVSFTEAFF. Here the CDR3 DNA reads TGTGCCAGCAGTGAGGGGGTGAGCTTCACTGAAGCTTTCTTT.

The rearrangement joins TRBV6-5 to TRBJ1-1; D is uncertain. V was clipped by 5 bases and J by 0 bases, with 7 bases between them. CDR3 length: 13 amino acids. CDR1 is MNHEY, CDR2 SVGAGI, per germline. As DNA, the CDR3 is TGTGCCAGCAGTATAGGGATGAACACTGAAGCTTTCTTT. Translating it yields CASSIGMNTEAFF.

This chain links TRBV5-4 with TRBJ2-2; D not resolved. The germline CDR1 and CDR2 sequences are SGHNT and YYREEE (reference sequence). V was shortened by 1 base and J by 4 bases, with 14 bases between the two germline ends. There are 16 residues in the CDR3. CDR3 amino acids: CASSLRLGKSTGELFF. CDR3 nucleotide sequence: TGTGCCAGCAGCTTGCGCCTGGGAAAATCCACCGGGGAGCTGTTTTTT.

The V gene is TRBV9, the J gene TRBJ2-1, with TRBD2 matching 10 bases. Trimming removed 0 bases from V and 7 bases from J; junction bases left unmatched: 7. The CDR3 totals 16 residues. Per germline, CDR1 SGDLS and CDR2 YYNGEE. The CDR3 DNA follows: TGTGCCAGCAGCGTAGGGTTAGCGGGAGGATGGAATGAGCAGTTCTTC. Translating it yields CASSVGLAGGWNEQFF.

The chain has TRBV7-2 and TRBJ1-5; D not certain. CDR3 length: 15 residues. Trimming stripped 1 base from V and 0 bases from J, with 7 bases between. Germline V gives CDR1 SGHTA, CDR2 FQGNSA. This chain's CDR3 is CASSLGSFSNQPQHF. CDR3 sequence (DNA): TGTGCCAGCAGCTTAGGGTCTTTTAGCAATCAGCCCCAGCATTTT.

The chain has TRBV25-1 and TRBJ2-5, with D possibly being TRBD2 (6 bases). The CDR3 length is 13 residues. Per germline, CDR1 MGHDK and CDR2 SYGVNS. V was pared by 3 bases and J by 5 bases, with 10 bases between. The DNA for the CDR3 is TGTGCCAGCAGTGAGTCCAGCGGGGAGACCCAGTACTTC. It specifies CASSESSGETQYF.

The J gene is TRBJ1-4, the V gene TRBV28, with D hard to call. The germline V gene encodes CDR1 MDHEN and CDR2 SYDVKM. Trimming stripped 5 bases from V and 0 bases from J, with 10 bases between. The CDR3 is 15 amino acids. The CDR3 loop reads CASSGSAATNEKLFF. DNA for the CDR3: TGTGCCAGCAGTGGGTCAGCAGCAACTAATGAAAAACTGTTTTTT.

J is TRBJ1-1 and V is TRBV11-2; D not resolved. Germline CDR1 and CDR2: SGHAT and FQNNGV. The CDR3 extends over 13 amino acids. Trimming left V 1 base short and J 3 bases short, with 6 bases between. CDR3 in DNA: TGTGCCAGCAGCTTAGGGCCGGACACTGAAGCTTTCTTT. This translates into CASSLGPDTEAFF.

J is TRBJ2-2 and V is TRBV29-1; 8 nucleotides align to TRBD1. V trimming: 0 bases; J trimming: 3 bases; junction bases outside the gene matches: 3. Germline lookup yields CDR1 SQVTM and CDR2 ANQGSEA. This CDR3 region has 15 residues. The CDR3 spells CSVEDDRGHTGELFF. CDR3 coding DNA: TGCAGCGTTGAAGATGACAGGGGACACACCGGGGAGCTGTTTTTT.

The V and J genes are TRBV5-1 and TRBJ2-7; 11 bases are shared with TRBD1. V shed 6 bases and J 4 bases; nucleotides not matched to a gene: 6. CDR1 and CDR2 (germline): SGHRS, YFSETQ. CDR3 length: 14 residues. CDR3 bases: TGCGCCAGCAATTCCGGGACAGGGGGGTACGAGCAGTACTTC. It translates to CASNSGTGGYEQYF. The variable domain in full, with the rest retrieved from reference TRBV5-1 and TRBJ2-7, is KAGVTQTPRYLIKTRGQQVTLSCSPISGHRSVSWYQQTPGQGLQFLFEYFSETQRNKGNFPGRFSGRQFSNSRSEMNVSTLELGDSALYLCASNSGTGGYEQYFGPGTRLTVT.

The V call is TRBV5-4, the J call TRBJ2-7; 7 bases are a match to TRBD2. After removal of 0 bases from V and 3 bases from J, the junction contained 6 bases not matched to a gene. This CDR3 is built from 15 residues. Germline loops: CDR1 SGHNT, CDR2 YYREEE (reference sequence). Written as DNA, the CDR3 is TGTGCCAGCAGCTTGGGAACAGCGGGACTCTACGAGCAGTACTTC. It yields the protein CASSLGTAGLYEQYF.

J is TRBJ1-2 and V is TRBV9; D possibly corresponds to TRBD1 (6 bases). V gave up 0 bases and J gave up 5 bases, with 26 bases separating them. CDR1 is SGDLS and CDR2 is YYNGEE in the germline V gene. The CDR3 totals 19 residues. The CDR3 spells CASSVEPGATESGFYGYTF. The CDR3 DNA sequence: TGTGCCAGCAGCGTAGAACCGGGGGCGACTGAATCCGGGTTTTATGGCTACACCTTC.

This clone was seen just once. The rearrangement links TRBV11-3 to TRBJ1-2; 9 bases match TRBD1. This CDR3 contains 13 residues. The germline gives CDR1 SGHNT, CDR2 YENEEA. The V and J ends lost 3 bases and 7 bases, in that order; junction bases with no gene match: 3. CDR3 sequence (DNA): TGTGCCAGCAGCTTGAGGACAGGGGTTGGCTACACCTTC. Translated: CASSLRTGVGYTF. The full variable domain, its missing parts supplied by reference TRBV11-3 and TRBJ1-2, is EAGVVQSPRYKIIEKKQPVAFWCNPISGHNTLYWYLQNLGQGPELLIRYENEEAVDDSQLPKDRFSAERLKGVDSTLKIQPAELGDSAVYLCASSLRTGVGYTFGSGTRLTVV.

CDR3 sequence reads: CASSSGTRGGDEKLFF. CDR3 coding DNA: TGTGCCAGCAGTTCGGGGACCAGGGGCGGGGATGAAAAACTGTTTTTT. The gene calls are TRBV27 and TRBJ1-4; a possible D gene is TRBD1 (6 bases). Germline values: CDR1 MNHEY, CDR2 SMNVEV (reference sequence). Between the trimmed V and J ends, which lost 4 bases and 6 bases, there was a span of 18 bases. The CDR3 consists of 16 residues.

The genes are TRBV28 and TRBJ2-5, with 10 bases fitting TRBD2. The germline V gene encodes CDR1 MDHEN and CDR2 SYDVKM. V lost 3 bases to trimming and J lost 4 bases; unmatched junction nucleotides: 8. The CDR3 consists of 16 residues. The chain's CDR3 is CASSFAAGGPLETQYF. Here the CDR3 DNA reads TGTGCCAGCAGTTTTGCAGCGGGAGGGCCCTTAGAGACCCAGTACTTC.

The V gene is TRBV7-9, the J gene TRBJ2-7; D gene uncertain. Germline-derived CDR1 and CDR2 are SEHNR and FQNEAQ (reference sequence). The CDR3 totals 12 residues. Trimming pared 4 bases from V and 6 bases from J, leaving 10 bases between. The CDR3: CASSSSDREQYF. As DNA, the CDR3 is TGTGCCAGCAGCTCTAGTGATCGCGAGCAGTACTTC. Complete variable domain (other parts from reference TRBV7-9 and TRBJ2-7): DTGVSQNPRHKITKRGQNVTFRCDPISEHNRLYWYRQTLGQGPEFLTYFQNEAQLEKSRLLSDRFSAERPKGSFSTLEIQRTEQGDSAMYLCASSSSDREQYFGPGTRLTVT.

The chain joins TRBV6-4 to TRBJ2-3; 10 bases map to TRBD2. CDR1 and CDR2 (germline): MRHNA, SNTAGT. The CDR3 consists of 13 residues. V lost 6 bases, J lost 4 bases, and 1 base stayed unmatched. CDR3 amino acids: CASRLAGSDTQYF. The CDR3 nucleotides read TGTGCCAGCAGACTAGCGGGGTCAGATACGCAGTATTTT.

V gene TRBV4-1 combines with J gene TRBJ2-7; D is unclear. The CDR3 extends over 13 amino acids. Per germline, CDR1 MGHRA and CDR2 YSYEKL. V dropped 0 bases and J dropped 3 bases, with 6 bases sitting between them. CDR3 coding DNA: TGCGCCAGCAGCCAAGATATGGGCTACGAGCAGTACTTC. Translation gives CASSQDMGYEQYF.

The gene calls are TRBV5-1 and TRBJ1-4; D is undetermined. CDR1 and CDR2 from the germline V gene are SGHRS and YFSETQ. The CDR3 is 15 amino acids. The germline V and J ends were trimmed by 4 bases and 7 bases, with 17 bases remaining between them. The CDR3 coding sequence is TGCGCCAGCAGCCGCGGGGAAGGCCAGATTGAAAAACTGTTTTTT. It yields the protein CASSRGEGQIEKLFF.

V and J are TRBV19 and TRBJ2-3; 14 nucleotides line up with TRBD2. Germline CDR1 and CDR2: LNHDA and SQIVND (reference sequence). The CDR3 is 17 amino acids. Unmatched junction bases numbered 8, after V lost 4 bases and J lost 5 bases. CDR3 in DNA: TGTGCCAGTAGTACCCTCCGACTAGCGGGAGGGCAAGATACGCAGTATTTT. Translated: CASSTLRLAGGQDTQYF.